The sequence of this T cell receptor beta chain was determined in a study of T cell responses to AZD1222 COVID-19 vaccine. Measured with immunoSEQ multiplex PCR; TCRdb has only the in-frame clones, and not every one. The sample gives about 130,000 clones, over 75% of which show up once; 2.8% is in the top ten. Overall study results and limits: Rises in breadth and depth of Spike-specific TCRs came after two AZD1222 doses. The study sampled repertoires only after the peak T cell response. Spike-spanning, vaccine-associated CD4 TCRs were dominant at 160-218 and 743-854.

Germline assignment: CDR1 SGDLS and CDR2 YYNGEE. V lost 0 bases to trimming and J lost 0 bases, with 10 bases between them. CDR3 length: 16 amino acids. Worth noting for this clone: Its antigen is not identified.

J is TRBJ1-3 and V is TRBV9; no clear D. The sequenced sample was peripheral blood, obtained on day 0 of AZD1222 vaccination. The TCR originated in an adult in good health. The CDR3 bases are TGTGCCAGCAGCGTAGGGGGTCGGAACTCTGGAAACACCATATATTTT. Protein product: CASSVGGRNSGNTIYF.